One sample yielded the 8 T cell receptor beta chains listed below, sequenced in a study of T cells in localized non-small cell lung cancer. Only in-frame clones appear in the TCRdb table, and some are missing; sequencing was by immunoSEQ multiplex PCR. The data contain approximately 34,000 clones, around 90% of them singletons. The source was peripheral blood, collected before any cancer treatment. The origin of the receptors is a woman between 40 and 69 years old with stage I lung adenocarcinoma.

The chain couples TRBV7-2 to TRBJ2-2, with 10 bases lining up with TRBD1. With 5 bases clipped from V and 1 base from J, the junction kept 4 bases outside the gene matches. This CDR3 is 16 amino acids long. Germline loops: CDR1 SGHTA, CDR2 FQGNSA. As DNA, the CDR3 is TGTGCCAGCAGCCCAGGGACAGGGGTGAACACCGGGGAGCTGTTTTTT. Translation: CASSPGTGVNTGELFF.

This clone has just a few counts. The V gene is TRBV18, the J gene TRBJ1-1, with TRBD1 matching over 7 bases. V shed 3 bases, J shed 8 bases, and the junction held 9 bases outside the gene matches. Germline CDR1 KGHSH, CDR2 LQKENI. CDR3 size: 14 residues. CDR3 protein: CASSPTTGRGEAFF. The CDR3 DNA sequence: TGTGCCAGCTCACCTACGACAGGGCGCGGCGAAGCTTTCTTT.

The CDR3 coding sequence is TGTGCCAGTAGGTCCGTAAAGCCTGAAGCTTTCTTT. It specifies CASRSVKPEAFF. V usage is TRBV19 and J usage is TRBJ1-1; D is ambiguous. The CDR3 consists of 12 residues. V was pared by 6 bases and J by 6 bases, with 11 bases between. CDR1 is LNHDA and CDR2 is SQIVND in the germline V gene (reference sequence).

This clone is a singleton in its sample. The gene calls are TRBV10-3 and TRBJ1-6, with a weak D call TRBD1 (6 bases). The germline V gene encodes CDR1 ENHRY and CDR2 SYGVKD. Trimming shortened V by 4 bases and J by 9 bases, and 10 bases separated the two germline ends. This CDR3 contains 13 residues. DNA for the CDR3: TGTGCCATCAGTGGGGGGGGGCTTTCACCCCTCCACTTT. The encoded protein is CAISGGGLSPLHF.

This chain joins TRBV7-2 and TRBJ2-1; 10 nucleotides line up with TRBD1. CDR3 length equals 15 residues. Germline V gives CDR1 SGHTA, CDR2 FQGNSA. V trimming: 5 bases; J trimming: 7 bases; junction bases outside the gene matches: 8. CDR3 sequence reads: CASSPGQGRVNEQFF. CDR3 DNA: TGTGCCAGCAGCCCGGGACAGGGGAGAGTGAATGAGCAGTTCTTC. Full variable domain (remainder filled in from reference TRBV7-2 and TRBJ2-1): GAGVSQSPSNKVTEKGKDVELRCDPISGHTALYWYRQSLGQGLEFLIYFQGNSAPDKSGLPSDRFSAERTGGSVSTLTIQRTQQEDSAVYLCASSPGQGRVNEQFFGPGTRLTVL.

V is TRBV18 and J is TRBJ1-4; 7 nucleotides agree with TRBD1. The CDR3 spans 13 residues. The V and J ends lost 3 bases and 7 bases, in that order; junction bases with no gene match: 2. Germline V gene data show CDR1 as KGHSH and CDR2 as LQKENI. The chain's CDR3 is CASSPQGGEKLFF. The CDR3 DNA reads as TGTGCCAGCTCACCTCAGGGGGGTGAAAAACTGTTTTTT.

This sequence joins TRBV6-1 and TRBJ1-5, with D unclear. Per germline, CDR1 MNHNS and CDR2 SASEGT. There are 15 residues in the CDR3. Between the trimmed V and J ends, which lost 1 base and 0 bases, there was a span of 7 bases. Here the CDR3 DNA reads TGTGCCAGCAGTGAAGAGGGCCTTAGCAATCAGCCCCAGCATTTT. Protein: CASSEEGLSNQPQHF.

CDR3 sequence (DNA): TGTGCCAGTAGTGGGACAGCACTGAACACTGAAGCTTTCTTT. The encoded protein is CASSGTALNTEAFF. The V call is TRBV19, the J call TRBJ1-1, with 7 bases identical to TRBD1. CDR3 length: 14 residues. Germline V gene lookup returns CDR1 LNHDA and CDR2 SQIVND (reference sequence). The V and J ends lost 5 bases and 0 bases, in that order; junction bases with no gene match: 3.